The entry below describes one T cell receptor (beta chain). No antigen is known for it. The data belong to a study of OX40 agonist ivuxolimab in advanced cancers. Study information: Ivuxolimab, which is an agonistic anti-OX40 (CD134) antibody, was administered to the patients. General study findings and limits: There was clonal expansion of CD4+ and CD8+ blood T cells by week 6 at 0.1 to 3.0 mg/kg. Expanded clones were, on average, more numerous among CD8+ T cells than CD4+.

Patients were ineligible given autoimmune disease history or systemic immunosuppression. This table comes from immunoSEQ multiplex PCR, and its TCRdb copy is limited to in-frame clones, with some not included. The sample has over 9,500 clones; 90% are singletons. Losses at the gene ends were 5 bases for V and 7 bases for J; bases not matched to a gene: 8. This CDR3 has 16 residues. Germline assignment: CDR1 SNHLY and CDR2 FYNNEI. The receptor comes from an adult with an advanced solid tumor such as melanoma, head and neck, liver or kidney cancer. Material: CD4+ or CD8+ T cells sorted from blood, obtained in a trial of the OX40 agonist ivuxolimab. J is TRBJ2-3 and V is TRBV2; TRBD2 aligns across 14 bases. The CDR3 here is CASSYTGLAGAYTQYF. Written as DNA, the CDR3 is TGTGCCAGCAGTTACACGGGACTAGCGGGAGCATATACGCAGTATTTT.